These T cell receptor beta chains were read from a single sample in a study of PD-1 blockade in classical Hodgkin lymphoma. Libraries were prepared by immunoSEQ multiplex PCR; TCRdb keeps only in-frame clonotypes and omits some of them. Of roughly 31,000 clones listed, over 75% are singletons. This specimen was CD4+ T cells from blood, taken at baseline. The receptor set was obtained from a human donor with classical Hodgkin lymphoma. CDR3s include the opening cysteine and the closing phenylalanine or tryptophan. The order of the fields is J gene, V gene, D gene, clone size, CDR3 DNA, CDR3 protein. D genes are given only for firm matches. Rows give clone size only sometimes, using once, few, many, or a class for an expanded clone.

TRBJ2-7 | TRBV30 | TRBD2 | - | TGTGCCTGGAGTGTCTTAACTAGCGGAACCTACGAGCAGTACTTC | CAWSVLTSGTYEQYF
TRBJ2-2 | TRBV10-3 | - | - | TGTGCCATCTGGGCGGGCCTGGGGACCGGGGAGCTGTTTTTT | CAIWAGLGTGELFF
TRBJ2-7 | TRBV29-1 | TRBD2 | - | TGCAGCGTCAAGCGGGGCATCAGCCCCTACGAGCAGTACTTC | CSVKRGISPYEQYF
TRBJ1-4 | TRBV5-4 | TRBD1 | - | TGTGCCAGCAGCTCGCGACAGGGAGACCATGAAAAACTGTTTTTT | CASSSRQGDHEKLFF
TRBJ2-7 | TRBV30 | TRBD2 | - | TGTGCCTGGAGTGGACTAGCGGGAGTAGTTTACGAGCAGTACTTC | CAWSGLAGVVYEQYF
TRBJ2-4 | TRBV9 | TRBD2 | once | TGTGCCAGCAGCCGCGAGAGCGGGAGGCCGCTAGTGGGCGGAAACATTCAGTACTTC | CASSRESGRPLVGGNIQYF
TRBJ1-1 | TRBV19 | - | once | TGTGCCAGTAGTATAGGTAGACAGAAGAACACTGAAGCTTTCTTT | CASSIGRQKNTEAFF
TRBJ2-5 | TRBV2 | TRBD2 | - | TGTGCCAGCAGCGACGGGCTAGCGGGAGACCAGCTGACCCAGTACTTC | CASSDGLAGDQLTQYF
TRBJ1-1 | TRBV30 | - | once | TGTGCCTGGACGTTTAAGAACACTGAAGCTTTCTTT | CAWTFKNTEAFF
TRBJ2-2 | TRBV28 | - | - | TGTGCCAGCAGTAAGAACCTAGGCTGGGCCACCGGGGAGCTGTTTTTT | CASSKNLGWATGELFF
TRBJ1-2 | TRBV2 | TRBD1 | - | TGTGCCAGCACGGGGACAGCTAACTATGGCTACACCTTC | CASTGTANYGYTF
TRBJ2-5 | TRBV4-3 | - | - | TGCGCCAGCAGCGAAACTAGGGGGTTGGAGACCCAGTACTTC | CASSETRGLETQYF
TRBJ2-5 | TRBV4-1 | TRBD2 | few | TGCGCCAGCAGCCGACCCGCGGGAGGCTTGCAAGAGACCCAGTACTTC | CASSRPAGGLQETQYF
TRBJ1-2 | TRBV28 | TRBD1 | few | TGTGCCAGCAGTACAACCTGGACAGGATTCTATGGCTACACCTTC | CASSTTWTGFYGYTF